The 20 T cell receptor beta chains reported below all come from one sample, sequenced in a study of T cell responses to AZD1222 COVID-19 vaccine. TCRdb's table, derived via immunoSEQ multiplex PCR, lists solely in-frame clones and lacks some. The sample holds about 210,000 clones, 85% to 95% seen once. Material: peripheral blood, obtained on day 0 of AZD1222 vaccination. These receptors were obtained from an adult in good health.

The chain recombines TRBV7-9 with TRBJ1-5; possibly TRBD1 for D (5 bases). Germline V lookup: CDR1 SEHNR, CDR2 FQNEAQ (reference sequence). The V end was cut by 0 bases, the J end by 6 bases, with 9 bases between. The CDR3 has 14 amino acids. The CDR3 coding sequence is TGTGCCAGCAGCTTAGCCAGGGTCAGTCAGCCCCAGCATTTT. This gives the protein CASSLARVSQPQHF.

A single count supports this clone. The V gene is TRBV3-1 (or the pseudogene TRBV3-2), the J gene TRBJ1-5; D may be TRBD1 (6 bases). This CDR3 is 14 amino acids long. V lost 4 bases to trimming and J lost 4 bases, with 11 bases between them. From germline, CDR1 is LGHDT and CDR2 YNNKEL (reference sequence). The CDR3 spells CASSRYRENQPQHF. DNA for the CDR3: TGTGCCAGCAGCCGCTACAGGGAGAATCAGCCCCAGCATTTT.

In DNA form, the CDR3 reads TGCGCCAGCAGCCTGCATAAGGAGGGACAGAGTGCAACTAATGAAAAACTGTTTTTT. Protein product: CASSLHKEGQSATNEKLFF. J is TRBJ1-4 and V is TRBV4-1, with TRBD1 identical over 7 bases. The J segment lost 0 bases and the V segment lost 4 bases, leaving 14 bases of the junction unmatched. CDR1 and CDR2 (germline): MGHRA, YSYEKL. The CDR3 length is 19 residues.

This chain uses TRBV19 with TRBJ2-3, with TRBD2 matching over 14 bases. The V gene's germline CDR1 is LNHDA and CDR2 SQIVND (reference sequence). The CDR3 sequence is 19 residues long. Trimming took 6 bases from V and 2 from J; bases not matched to a gene: 13. The CDR3 nucleotides read TGTGCCAGTAGCAACCCTCCGGGACTAGCGGGGGACATCACAGATACGCAGTATTTT. Amino acids: CASSNPPGLAGDITDTQYF.

This chain links TRBV2 with TRBJ1-6, with D hard to call. V lost 1 base, J lost 8 bases, and 15 bases lay in between. This CDR3 contains 16 residues. Germline V gene lookup returns CDR1 SNHLY and CDR2 FYNNEI. The CDR3 sequence: CASSEEAGISYSPLHF. For the CDR3, the DNA is TGTGCCAGCAGTGAAGAAGCCGGGATCTCCTATTCACCCCTCCACTTT.

This chain connects TRBV3-1 (or the pseudogene TRBV3-2) to TRBJ1-2; D not resolved. Germline values: CDR1 LGHDT, CDR2 YNNKEL (reference sequence). The length of the CDR3 is 13 residues. Trimming cost V 3 bases and J 2 bases, with 7 bases left between them. The chain's CDR3 is CASSHGKNYGYTF. In DNA, the CDR3 is TGTGCCAGCAGCCATGGCAAGAACTATGGCTACACCTTC.

This clone was counted once. The V and J genes are TRBV5-4 and TRBJ2-1; 7 bases are shared with TRBD1. The CDR3 is 17 amino acids. Germline V gene lookup returns CDR1 SGHNT and CDR2 YYREEE (reference sequence). V shed 2 bases, J shed 7 bases, and the junction held 15 bases outside the gene matches. CDR3 sequence reads: CASSFPETGVGANEQFF. CDR3 DNA sequence: TGTGCCAGCAGCTTTCCCGAAACAGGGGTGGGAGCAAATGAGCAGTTCTTC. Full variable domain (outside the CDR3, taken from reference TRBV5-4 and TRBJ2-1): ETGVTQSPTHLIKTRGQQVTLRCSSQSGHNTVSWYQQALGQGPQFIFQYYREEENGRGNFPPRFSGLQFPNYSSELNVNALELDDSALYLCASSFPETGVGANEQFFGPGTRLTVL.

This chain joins TRBV27 and TRBJ1-3; possibly TRBD1 for D (5 bases). CDR3 length equals 15 residues. Trimming removed 5 bases from V and 0 bases from J, with 11 bases in between. The germline V gene encodes CDR1 MNHEY and CDR2 SMNVEV (reference sequence). CDR3: CASSLRGVSGNTIYF. The CDR3, as DNA: TGTGCCAGCAGTCTCCGGGGGGTCTCTGGAAACACCATATATTTT.

The rearrangement uses TRBV7-2 and TRBJ1-1, with D possibly matching TRBD1 (5 bases). CDR1 SGHTA and CDR2 FQGNSA come from the germline V gene. Trimming took 1 base from V and 6 from J, leaving 9 bases between them. This CDR3 spans 13 amino acids. DNA of the CDR3: TGTGCCAGCAGCTTAGGACAGAGGGCTGAAGCTTTCTTT. This gives the protein CASSLGQRAEAFF.

V and J are TRBV6-4 and TRBJ1-1, with D unclear. CDR3 length: 13 amino acids. Germline CDR1 MRHNA, CDR2 SNTAGT. Deletions cut 0 bases from V and 11 bases from J, with 13 bases between. CDR3 sequence: CASSDSLLGRAFF. The CDR3, as DNA: TGTGCCAGCAGTGACTCTCTCCTAGGGCGGGCTTTCTTT.

The chain has TRBV2 and TRBJ1-5; D gene uncertain. This CDR3 is built from 14 residues. V was clipped by 1 base and J by 3 bases, with 7 bases between them. Germline V gene lookup returns CDR1 SNHLY and CDR2 FYNNEI. CDR3 bases: TGTGCCAGCAGTGAAGAGGGATTCAATCAGCCCCAGCATTTT. This translates into CASSEEGFNQPQHF.

This chain uses TRBV6-1 with TRBJ2-5; 10 bases match TRBD1. Germline values: CDR1 MNHNS, CDR2 SASEGT. V gave up 2 bases and J gave up 3 bases; unmatched junction bases: 9. The CDR3 is 17 amino acids. The CDR3 reads CASSEYGTGTGEETQYF. In DNA form, the CDR3 reads TGTGCCAGCAGTGAATACGGAACCGGGACAGGGGAAGAGACCCAGTACTTC.

The V gene is TRBV5-4, the J gene TRBJ1-5; possible D gene TRBD1, 5 bases. Germline lookup yields CDR1 SGHNT and CDR2 YYREEE (reference sequence). CDR3 length: 14 amino acids. Trimming cost V 0 bases and J 9 bases, with 13 bases left between them. CDR3 sequence reads: CASSLDGAQPPQHF. DNA for the CDR3: TGTGCCAGCAGCTTGGACGGGGCCCAACCGCCCCAGCATTTT. Full variable domain (missing parts from reference TRBV5-4 and TRBJ1-5): ETGVTQSPTHLIKTRGQQVTLRCSSQSGHNTVSWYQQALGQGPQFIFQYYREEENGRGNFPPRFSGLQFPNYSSELNVNALELDDSALYLCASSLDGAQPPQHFGDGTRLSIL.

The V call is TRBV5-1, the J call TRBJ2-4, with 11 bases aligning to TRBD2. V shed 4 bases and J 5 bases; nucleotides not matched to a gene: 5. There are 15 residues in the CDR3. Per the germline V gene, CDR1 is SGHRS and CDR2 is YFSETQ. The CDR3 loop is CASSTLTSGENIQYF. CDR3 nucleotides: TGCGCCAGCAGCACACTGACTAGCGGGGAAAACATTCAGTACTTC.

This clone showed up just once. The rearrangement uses TRBV4-1 and TRBJ2-1; TRBD1 agrees at 9 bases. Germline CDR1 is MGHRA and CDR2 is YSYEKL. V was clipped by 0 bases and J by 7 bases; unmatched bases: 4. This CDR3 is built from 15 residues. The DNA of the CDR3 is TGCGCCAGCAGCCAAGAGGGACAGGGACGAAATGAGCAGTTCTTC. It yields the protein CASSQEGQGRNEQFF.

V gene TRBV29-1 combines with J gene TRBJ1-2, with 8 bases fitting TRBD1. The CDR3 contains 13 residues. Germline V gene lookup returns CDR1 SQVTM and CDR2 ANQGSEA. V lost 0 bases, J lost 7 bases, and 4 bases stayed unmatched. The CDR3 here is CSVEDRGHGGYTF. Written as DNA, the CDR3 is TGCAGCGTTGAAGACAGGGGGCATGGTGGCTACACCTTC.

With respect to this clone: The same CDR3 also results from other DNA sequences found in this sample. For the CDR3, the DNA is TGTGCCAGCTCACCAGGAACGGGAAACTATGGCTACACCTTC. It codes for CASSPGTGNYGYTF. This chain connects TRBV18 to TRBJ1-2, with unresolved D. The ends were cut back, 2 bases at V and 2 bases at J, with 9 bases in the middle. Per germline, CDR1 KGHSH and CDR2 LQKENI. CDR3 size: 14 residues.

This chain joins TRBV13 and TRBJ2-1; 10 bases fit TRBD2. This CDR3 is built from 15 residues. Germline V gene data show CDR1 as PRHDT and CDR2 as FYEKMQ (reference sequence). J lost 4 bases, V lost 5 bases, and 5 bases had no gene match. The CDR3 loop reads CASSITSGTYNEQFF. DNA for the CDR3: TGTGCCAGCAGCATTACTAGCGGGACTTACAATGAGCAGTTCTTC.

The gene calls are TRBV11-3 and TRBJ2-7; tentatively, D is TRBD1 or TRBD2 (5 bases each). The V end was cut by 3 bases, the J end by 6 bases, with 12 bases between. Germline CDR1 and CDR2: SGHNT and YENEEA. The CDR3 length is 13 residues. The DNA of the CDR3 is TGTGCCAGCAGCTTCTCCGGGACCACCGAGCAGTACTTC. It yields the protein CASSFSGTTEQYF.

This rearrangement joins TRBV7-2 to TRBJ2-3; D gene ambiguous. Looked up from germline, CDR1 is SGHTA and CDR2 is FQGNSA. Deletions cut 1 base from V and 3 bases from J, with 8 bases between. CDR3 length: 14 residues. This CDR3 reads CASSLEDFTDTQYF. In nucleotides, the CDR3 is TGTGCCAGCAGCTTAGAAGACTTTACAGATACGCAGTATTTT.